A selection of T cell receptor beta chains follows, all from one sample in a study of cytomegalovirus exposure and HLA in healthy donors. TCRdb's table, derived via immunoSEQ multiplex PCR, lists solely in-frame clones and lacks some. The top ten clones hold 2.9% of a sample with 230,000 or so clones, 88% of them seen once. The specimen was PBMCs. The receptors come from a woman in her late teens or twenties in good health and CMV-seronegative. Each CDR3 is given with its conserved first and last residue. Fields, in order: clone size, J gene, V gene, D gene, CDR3 DNA, CDR3 protein. A D gene is named only where the DNA matches it firmly. For some rows the clone size is stated as once, few or many, or as a class when expanded; others skip it.

clone_size: .
j_call: TRBJ1-5
v_call: TRBV30
d_call: .
cdr3_nt: TGTGCCTGGAGTAACCACGGGGTACGTCAGCCCCAGCATTTT
cdr3_aa: CAWSNHGVRQPQHF

clone_size: .
j_call: TRBJ1-2
v_call: TRBV29-1
d_call: .
cdr3_nt: TGCAGCGTCGCCACAGATCCGGCGGGCTACACCTTC
cdr3_aa: CSVATDPAGYTF

clone_size: .
j_call: TRBJ2-5
v_call: TRBV27
d_call: .
cdr3_nt: TGTGCCAGCAGTTTATTTCAGGGTGGGGAGACCCAGTACTTC
cdr3_aa: CASSLFQGGETQYF

clone_size: .
j_call: TRBJ1-1
v_call: TRBV28
d_call: .
cdr3_nt: TGTGCCAGCAGCCGCGCCGGGGAAGCGGGGGCTTTCTTT
cdr3_aa: CASSRAGEAGAFF

clone_size: .
j_call: TRBJ1-1
v_call: TRBV19
d_call: TRBD1
cdr3_nt: TGTGCCAGTAAGACCCCCGGGACAGGGGGTGAAGCTTTCTTT
cdr3_aa: CASKTPGTGGEAFF

clone_size: .
j_call: TRBJ1-2
v_call: TRBV27
d_call: TRBD1
cdr3_nt: TGTGCCAGCAGTCCCAGCGCCGACAGGGAACGGGACTATGGCTACACCTTC
cdr3_aa: CASSPSADRERDYGYTF

clone_size: .
j_call: TRBJ2-1
v_call: TRBV4-1
d_call: .
cdr3_nt: TGCGCCAGCAGCCCTCTACAGAATGAGCAGTTCTTC
cdr3_aa: CASSPLQNEQFF

clone_size: few
j_call: TRBJ1-2
v_call: TRBV11-2
d_call: .
cdr3_nt: TGTGCCAGCAGCTCCCTGGTCGAGGTTAACTATGGCTACACCTTC
cdr3_aa: CASSSLVEVNYGYTF

clone_size: .
j_call: TRBJ1-5
v_call: TRBV6-6
d_call: TRBD1
cdr3_nt: TGTGCCAGCAGTTACACAGGGGGCCGCAATCAGCCCCAGCATTTT
cdr3_aa: CASSYTGGRNQPQHF

clone_size: .
j_call: TRBJ1-5
v_call: TRBV6-6
d_call: .
cdr3_nt: TGTGCCAGCAGGCATAAGCTAGATCAGCCCCAGCATTTT
cdr3_aa: CASRHKLDQPQHF

clone_size: once
j_call: TRBJ1-1
v_call: TRBV19
d_call: TRBD1
cdr3_nt: TGTGCCAGTAGTCTACAGGGGGCAGGCGGGAACACTGAAGCTTTCTTT
cdr3_aa: CASSLQGAGGNTEAFF

clone_size: .
j_call: TRBJ2-5
v_call: TRBV5-4
d_call: .
cdr3_nt: TGTGCCAGCAGCTTTCCAGCGGGAGAGACCCAGTACTTC
cdr3_aa: CASSFPAGETQYF

clone_size: .
j_call: TRBJ2-6
v_call: TRBV28
d_call: TRBD1
cdr3_nt: TGTGCCAGCAGTTTGGGTTCCGGTCGGGGACAGGGATGGCCTGGGGCCAACGTCCTGACTTTC
cdr3_aa: CASSLGSGRGQGWPGANVLTF

clone_size: .
j_call: TRBJ2-7
v_call: TRBV6-6
d_call: TRBD2
cdr3_nt: TGTGCCAGCAGCACACTAGCGTACGAGCAGTACTTC
cdr3_aa: CASSTLAYEQYF

clone_size: .
j_call: TRBJ2-1
v_call: TRBV7-8
d_call: TRBD2
cdr3_nt: TGTGCCAGCAGCCCGAGACTAGCGGGAGCCGTGCGTCGCTCCTACAATGAGCAGTTCTTC
cdr3_aa: CASSPRLAGAVRRSYNEQFF

clone_size: .
j_call: TRBJ2-7
v_call: TRBV6-1
d_call: TRBD2
cdr3_nt: TGTGCCAGCAGCCCCGGGACTAGCATTCGCTACGAGCAGTACTTC
cdr3_aa: CASSPGTSIRYEQYF